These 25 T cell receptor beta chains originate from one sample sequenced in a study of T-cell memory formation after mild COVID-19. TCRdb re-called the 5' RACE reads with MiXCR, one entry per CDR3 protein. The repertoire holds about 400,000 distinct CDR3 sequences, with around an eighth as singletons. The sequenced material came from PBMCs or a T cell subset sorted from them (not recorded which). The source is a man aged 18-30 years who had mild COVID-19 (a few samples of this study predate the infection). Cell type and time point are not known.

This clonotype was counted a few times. The CDR3 spells CASSFQWKGTEAFF. The CDR3 DNA reads TGTGCCAGCAGTTTCCAATGGAAGGGCACTGAAGCTTTCTTT. The V and J genes are TRBV28 and TRBJ1-1; no clear D gene. Germline-derived CDR1 and CDR2 are MDHEN and SYDVKM. V lost 3 bases, J lost 4 bases, and 12 bases lay in between. The length of the CDR3 is 14 residues.

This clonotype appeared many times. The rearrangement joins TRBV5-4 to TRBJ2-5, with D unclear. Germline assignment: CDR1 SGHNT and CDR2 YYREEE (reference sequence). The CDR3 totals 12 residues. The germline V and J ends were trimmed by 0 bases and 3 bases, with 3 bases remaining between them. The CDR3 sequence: CASSLGEETQYF. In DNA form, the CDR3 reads TGTGCCAGCAGCTTGGGGGAAGAGACCCAGTACTTC.

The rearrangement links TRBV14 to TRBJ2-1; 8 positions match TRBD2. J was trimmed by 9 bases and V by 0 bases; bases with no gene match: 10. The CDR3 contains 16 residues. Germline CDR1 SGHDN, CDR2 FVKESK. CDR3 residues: CASSQEAGVSVGEQFF. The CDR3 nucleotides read TGTGCCAGCAGCCAAGAAGCGGGGGTCTCCGTTGGTGAGCAGTTCTTC.

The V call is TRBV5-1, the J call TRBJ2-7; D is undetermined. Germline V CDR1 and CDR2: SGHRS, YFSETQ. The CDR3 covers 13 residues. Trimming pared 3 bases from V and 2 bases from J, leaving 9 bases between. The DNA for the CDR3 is TGCGCCAGCAGCTACGACACGGCCTACGAGCAGTACGTC. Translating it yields CASSYDTAYEQYV.

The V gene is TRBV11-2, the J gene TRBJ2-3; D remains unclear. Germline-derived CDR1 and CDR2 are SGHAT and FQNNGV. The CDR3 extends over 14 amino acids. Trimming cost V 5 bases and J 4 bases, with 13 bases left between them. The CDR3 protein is CASSQRLAADTQYF. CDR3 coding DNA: TGTGCCAGCAGCCAAAGACTGGCGGCAGATACGCAGTATTTT.

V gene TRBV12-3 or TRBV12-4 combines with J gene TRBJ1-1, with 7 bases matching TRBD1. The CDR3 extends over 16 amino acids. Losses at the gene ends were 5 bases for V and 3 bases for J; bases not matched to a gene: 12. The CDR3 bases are TGTGCCAGCAGTCCCCGACAGGGAGGAGGGGACACTGAAGCTTTCTTT. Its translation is CASSPRQGGGDTEAFF.

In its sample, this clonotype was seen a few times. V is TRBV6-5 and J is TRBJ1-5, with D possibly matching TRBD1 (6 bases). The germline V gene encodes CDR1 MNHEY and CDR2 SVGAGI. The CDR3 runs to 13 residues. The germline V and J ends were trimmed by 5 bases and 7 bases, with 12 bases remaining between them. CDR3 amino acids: CASSQRTAQPQHF. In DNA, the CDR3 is TGTGCCAGCAGTCAACGGACAGCCCAGCCCCAGCATTTT.

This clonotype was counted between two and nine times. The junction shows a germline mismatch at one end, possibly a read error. The CDR3 here is CSARAPVAARNSIYF. CDR3 bases: TGCAGTGCTAGAGCCCCTGTGGCCGCCAGAAACTCCATATATTTT. This chain uses TRBV20-1 with TRBJ1-3; D not certain. Per the germline V gene, CDR1 is DFQATT and CDR2 is SNEGSKA (reference sequence). This CDR3 contains 15 residues.

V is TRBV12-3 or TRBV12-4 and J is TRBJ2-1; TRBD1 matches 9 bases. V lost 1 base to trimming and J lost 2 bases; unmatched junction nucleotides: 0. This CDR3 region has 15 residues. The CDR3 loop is CASSLGDRAYNEQFF. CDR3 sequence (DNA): TGTGCCAGCAGTTTAGGGGACAGGGCCTACAATGAGCAGTTCTTC.

As DNA, the CDR3 is TGCGCCAGCAGCCAAGATCCTTCAGCGGAGGGCATTTATGGCTACACCTTC. Its translation: CASSQDPSAEGIYGYTF. The chain is built from TRBV4-3 and TRBJ1-2; D ambiguous. The CDR3 runs 17 residues. CDR1 and CDR2 (germline): LGHNA, YSLEER. Between the trimmed V and J ends, which lost 0 bases and 5 bases, there was a span of 19 bases.

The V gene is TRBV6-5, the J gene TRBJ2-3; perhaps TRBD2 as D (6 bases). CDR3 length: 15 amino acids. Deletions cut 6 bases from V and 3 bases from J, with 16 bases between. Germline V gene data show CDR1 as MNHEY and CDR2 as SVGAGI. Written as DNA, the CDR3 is TGTGCCAGCAGCTTCGGGACTCCGCGGACAGATACGCAGTATTTT. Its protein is CASSFGTPRTDTQYF.

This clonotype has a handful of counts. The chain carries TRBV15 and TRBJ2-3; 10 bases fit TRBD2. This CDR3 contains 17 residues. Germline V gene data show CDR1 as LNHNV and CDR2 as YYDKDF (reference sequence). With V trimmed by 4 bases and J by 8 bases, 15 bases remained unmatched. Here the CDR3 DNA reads TGTGCCACCAGCAAACCACTCGCCGGGACTAGCGCTGGTACGCAGTATTTT. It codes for CATSKPLAGTSAGTQYF.

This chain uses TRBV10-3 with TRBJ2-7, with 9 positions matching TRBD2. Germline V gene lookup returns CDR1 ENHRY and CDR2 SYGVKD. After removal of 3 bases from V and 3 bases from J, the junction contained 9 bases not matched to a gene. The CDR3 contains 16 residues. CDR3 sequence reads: CAISDRYPTSGYEQYF. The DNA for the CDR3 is TGTGCCATCAGTGATAGGTATCCGACTAGCGGCTACGAGCAGTACTTC.

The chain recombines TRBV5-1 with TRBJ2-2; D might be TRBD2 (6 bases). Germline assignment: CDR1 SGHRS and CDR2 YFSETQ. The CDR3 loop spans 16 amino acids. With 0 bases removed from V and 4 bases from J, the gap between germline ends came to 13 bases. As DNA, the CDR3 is TGCGCCAGCAGCTTGGTGGCGGGGTTGAGCACCGGGGAGCTGTTTTTT. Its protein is CASSLVAGLSTGELFF.

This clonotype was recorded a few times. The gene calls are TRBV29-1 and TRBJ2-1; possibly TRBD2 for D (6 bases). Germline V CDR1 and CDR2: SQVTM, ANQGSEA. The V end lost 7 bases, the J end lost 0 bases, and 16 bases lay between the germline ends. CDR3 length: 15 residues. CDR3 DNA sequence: TGCAGCGAAACACTCGGGAGCGGCTCCTACAATGAGCAGTTCTTC. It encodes CSETLGSGSYNEQFF.

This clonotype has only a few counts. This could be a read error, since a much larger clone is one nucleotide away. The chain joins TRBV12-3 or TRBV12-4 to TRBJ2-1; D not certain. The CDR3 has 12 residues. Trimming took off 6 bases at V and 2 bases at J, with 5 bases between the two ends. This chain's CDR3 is CASSPAYNEQFF. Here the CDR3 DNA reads TGTGCCAGCAGCCCGGCCTACAATGAGCAGTTCTTC.

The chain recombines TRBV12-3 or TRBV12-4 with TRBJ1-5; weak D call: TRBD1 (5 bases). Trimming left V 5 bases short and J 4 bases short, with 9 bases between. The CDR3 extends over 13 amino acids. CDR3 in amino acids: CASSVDRNQPQHF. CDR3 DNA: TGTGCCAGCAGTGTCGACAGAAATCAGCCCCAGCATTTT.

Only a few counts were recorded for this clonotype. The CDR3 protein is CASSLGQNYSPLHF. The CDR3 nucleotides read TGTGCCAGCAGCTTGGGACAGAATTATTCACCCCTCCACTTT. The chain carries TRBV7-9 and TRBJ1-6, with TRBD1 matching 7 bases. The trim removed 3 bases at V and 8 bases at J, leaving 4 bases unmatched. This CDR3 contains 14 residues. The V gene's germline CDR1 is SEHNR and CDR2 FQNEAQ (reference sequence).

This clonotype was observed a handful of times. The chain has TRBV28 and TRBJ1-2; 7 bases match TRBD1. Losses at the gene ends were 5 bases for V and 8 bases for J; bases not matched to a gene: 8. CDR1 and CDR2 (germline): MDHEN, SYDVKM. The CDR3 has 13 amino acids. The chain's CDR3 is CASSRIPGQGYTF. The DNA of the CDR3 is TGTGCCAGCAGTCGCATACCGGGACAGGGCTACACCTTC.

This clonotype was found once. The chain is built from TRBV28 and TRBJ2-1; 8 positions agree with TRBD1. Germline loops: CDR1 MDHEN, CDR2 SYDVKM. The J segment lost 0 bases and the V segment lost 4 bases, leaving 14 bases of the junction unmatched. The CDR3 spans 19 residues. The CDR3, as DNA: TGTGCCAGCAGTTCCCCTACCCGGGACAGGCTGAGCTCCTACAATGAGCAGTTCTTC. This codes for CASSSPTRDRLSSYNEQFF.

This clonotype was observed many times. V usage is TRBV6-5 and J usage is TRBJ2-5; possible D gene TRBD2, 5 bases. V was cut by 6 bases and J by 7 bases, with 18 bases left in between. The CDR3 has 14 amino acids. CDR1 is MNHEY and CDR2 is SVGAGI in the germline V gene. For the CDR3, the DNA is TGTGCCAGCAGCCACCTTACTAGTGCTGGGACCCAGTACTTC. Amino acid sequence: CASSHLTSAGTQYF.

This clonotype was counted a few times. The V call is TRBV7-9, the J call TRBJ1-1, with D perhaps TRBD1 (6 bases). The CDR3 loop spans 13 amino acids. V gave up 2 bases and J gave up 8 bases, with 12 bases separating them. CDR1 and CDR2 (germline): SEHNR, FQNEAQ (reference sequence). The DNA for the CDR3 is TGTGCCAGCAGCTTAAGGGGGGGGATCGAAGCTTTCTTT. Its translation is CASSLRGGIEAFF.

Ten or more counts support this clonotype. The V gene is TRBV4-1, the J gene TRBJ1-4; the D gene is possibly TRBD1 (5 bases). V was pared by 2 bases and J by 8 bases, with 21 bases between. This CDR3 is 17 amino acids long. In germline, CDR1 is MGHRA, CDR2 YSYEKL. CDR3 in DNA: TGCGCCAGCAGCCAATCCTTCGCAGGGAGCGGGTACGAAAAACTGTTTTTT. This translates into CASSQSFAGSGYEKLFF.

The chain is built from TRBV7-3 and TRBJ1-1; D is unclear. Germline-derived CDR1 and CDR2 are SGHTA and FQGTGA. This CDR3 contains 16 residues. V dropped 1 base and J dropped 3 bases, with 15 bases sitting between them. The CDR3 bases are TGTGCCAGCAGCTTAAGCCCAGTTGGTGTGGACACTGAAGCTTTCTTT. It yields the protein CASSLSPVGVDTEAFF.

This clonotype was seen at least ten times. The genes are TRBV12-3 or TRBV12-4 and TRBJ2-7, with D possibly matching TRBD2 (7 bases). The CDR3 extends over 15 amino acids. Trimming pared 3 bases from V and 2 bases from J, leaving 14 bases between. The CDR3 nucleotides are TGTGCCAGCAGTTTCTGGCGGGGGCCGGCCTACGAGCAGTACTTC. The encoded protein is CASSFWRGPAYEQYF.